This TCR beta chain was documented in a study of T cells in Graves' hyperthyroidism and ophthalmopathy. RNA transcripts gave rise to amplified TCR beta CDR3 regions. A first-round RT-PCR of the TCR CDR3 used the HTBI primer set. TCRdb processed the multiplex PCR reads anew with MiXCR; each CDR3 protein has one entry. The sample holds around 540,000 distinct CDR3 sequences, about 16% seen once. Germline lookup yields CDR1 LGHNA and CDR2 YNFKEQ. The V gene end was trimmed by 0 bases and the J gene end by 4 bases; junction bases not matched to a gene: 9. This CDR3 region has 17 residues. The TCR originated in a woman in her 30s with Graves' ophthalmopathy. The sample comprised blood. V and J are TRBV4-2 and TRBJ2-7, with 10 positions matching TRBD2. CDR3 nucleotide sequence: TGTGCCAGCAGCCAAGAGATTCGGGCTAGCGGGAGATACGAGCAGTACTTC. This gives the protein CASSQEIRASGRYEQYF.